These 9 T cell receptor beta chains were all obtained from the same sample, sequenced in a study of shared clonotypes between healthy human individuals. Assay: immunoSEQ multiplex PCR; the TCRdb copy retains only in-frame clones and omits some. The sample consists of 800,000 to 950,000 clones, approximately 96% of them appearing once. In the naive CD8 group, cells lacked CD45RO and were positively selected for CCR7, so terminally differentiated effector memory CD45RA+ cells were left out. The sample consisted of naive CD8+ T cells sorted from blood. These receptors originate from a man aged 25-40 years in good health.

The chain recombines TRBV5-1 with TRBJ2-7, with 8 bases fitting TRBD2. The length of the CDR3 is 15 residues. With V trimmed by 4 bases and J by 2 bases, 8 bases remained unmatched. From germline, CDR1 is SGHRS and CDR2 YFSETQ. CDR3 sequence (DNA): TGCGCCAGCAGCCCGGAAGGGCGGGGGGCCTACGAGCAGTACTTC. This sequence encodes CASSPEGRGAYEQYF.

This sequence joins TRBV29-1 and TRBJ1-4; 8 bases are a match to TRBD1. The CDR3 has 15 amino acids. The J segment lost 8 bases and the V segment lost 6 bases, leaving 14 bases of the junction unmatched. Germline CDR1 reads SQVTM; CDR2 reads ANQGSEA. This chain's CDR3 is CSVTDRARKGEKLFF. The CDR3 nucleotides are TGCAGCGTGACGGACAGGGCCCGTAAAGGGGAAAAACTGTTTTTT.

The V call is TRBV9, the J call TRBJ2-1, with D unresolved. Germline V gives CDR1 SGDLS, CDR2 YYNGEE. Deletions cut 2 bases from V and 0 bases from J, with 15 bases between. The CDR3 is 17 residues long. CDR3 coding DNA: TGTGCCAGCAGCGTGGGCCCAGCTCTGAGCTCCTACAATGAGCAGTTCTTC. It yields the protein CASSVGPALSSYNEQFF.

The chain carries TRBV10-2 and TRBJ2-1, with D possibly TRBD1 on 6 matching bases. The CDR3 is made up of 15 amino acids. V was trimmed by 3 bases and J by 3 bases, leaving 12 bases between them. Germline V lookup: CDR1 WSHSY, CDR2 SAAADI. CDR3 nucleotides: TGCGCCAGCAGTGAAGGAACAGGGATCTACAATGAGCAGTTCTTC. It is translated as CASSEGTGIYNEQFF.

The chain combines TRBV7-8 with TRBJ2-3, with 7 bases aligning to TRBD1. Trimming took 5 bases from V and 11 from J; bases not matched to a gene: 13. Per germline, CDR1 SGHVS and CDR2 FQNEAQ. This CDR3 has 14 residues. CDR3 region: CASSQETGRLEQYF. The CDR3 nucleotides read TGTGCCAGCAGCCAAGAGACAGGGCGACTGGAGCAGTATTTT.

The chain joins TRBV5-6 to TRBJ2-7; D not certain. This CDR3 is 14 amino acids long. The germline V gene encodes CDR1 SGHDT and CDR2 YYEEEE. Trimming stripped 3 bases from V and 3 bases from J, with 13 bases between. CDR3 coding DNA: TGTGCCAGCAGCTCCGGCTCCGGTATCTACGAGCAGTACTTC. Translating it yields CASSSGSGIYEQYF. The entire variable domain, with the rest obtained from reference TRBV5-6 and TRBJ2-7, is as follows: DAGVTQSPTHLIKTRGQQVTLRCSPKSGHDTVSWYQQALGQGPQFIFQYYEEEERQRGNFPDRFSGHQFPNYSSELNVNALLLGDSALYLCASSSGSGIYEQYFGPGTRLTVT.

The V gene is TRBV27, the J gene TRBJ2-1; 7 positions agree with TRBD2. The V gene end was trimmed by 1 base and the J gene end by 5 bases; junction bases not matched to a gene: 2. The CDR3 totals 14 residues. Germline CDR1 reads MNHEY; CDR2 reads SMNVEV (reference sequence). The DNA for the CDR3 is TGTGCCAGCAGTTTATATCTAGCGGACAATGAGCAGTTCTTC. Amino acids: CASSLYLADNEQFF.

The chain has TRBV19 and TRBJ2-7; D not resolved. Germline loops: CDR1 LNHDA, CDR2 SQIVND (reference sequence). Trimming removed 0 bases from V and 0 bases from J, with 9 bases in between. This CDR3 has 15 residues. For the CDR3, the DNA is TGTGCCAGTAGTATAGATCTCGGATACTCCTACGAGCAGTACTTC. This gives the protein CASSIDLGYSYEQYF.

The CDR3 here is CASSLVRGLSYEQYF. CDR3 nucleotide sequence: TGTGCCAGCAGCTTGGTCAGGGGGCTATCCTACGAGCAGTACTTC. V usage is TRBV7-9 and J usage is TRBJ2-7; 8 bases fit TRBD1. This CDR3 is built from 15 residues. The V segment lost 3 bases and the J segment 1 base; nucleotides outside the gene matches: 5. Germline CDR1 and CDR2: SEHNR and FQNEAQ (reference sequence).